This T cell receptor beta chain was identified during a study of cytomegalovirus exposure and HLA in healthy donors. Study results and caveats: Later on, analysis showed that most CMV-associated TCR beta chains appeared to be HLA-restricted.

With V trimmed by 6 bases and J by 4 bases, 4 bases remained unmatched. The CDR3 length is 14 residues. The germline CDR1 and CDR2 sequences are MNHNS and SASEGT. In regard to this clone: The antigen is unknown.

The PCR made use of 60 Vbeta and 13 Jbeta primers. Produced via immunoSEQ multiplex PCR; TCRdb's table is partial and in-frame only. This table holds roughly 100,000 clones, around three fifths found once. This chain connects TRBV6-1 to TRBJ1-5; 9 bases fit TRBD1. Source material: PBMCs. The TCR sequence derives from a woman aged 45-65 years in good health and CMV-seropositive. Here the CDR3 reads CASSWTGENQPQHF. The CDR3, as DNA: TGTGCCAGCAGCTGGACAGGGGAGAATCAGCCCCAGCATTTT.